The source of this T cell receptor (beta chain) is a study of molecular identifiers for immune sequencing clone quantification. Germline-derived CDR1 and CDR2 are MDHEN and SYDVKM. CDR3 length: 15 residues. With 10%, 30% or 50% of RNA, 20,000 to 1,000,000 naive CD8 T cells were sequenced. TCRdb independently ran MiXCR on the PCR reads; one entry per CDR3 protein. The table includes fewer than 75,000 distinct CDR3 sequences, about a sixth detected once. At least ten counts were recorded for this clonotype. The junction does not match germline at one end; this may be a read error. The chain uses TRBV28 and TRBJ2-6; D ambiguous. Material for sequencing was naive CD8+ T cells from blood, with Jurkat cell RNA spiked in. Subset noted: FACS-sorted CD8+CD4-CCR7+CD45RA+ naive T cells. This clonotype was sampled from a human donor in good health. Some libraries in this study had Jurkat cell RNA spiked in. The CDR3 DNA is TGTGCCAGCAGTTTCGATATCTCTCGGGCCAACGTCCTGACTTTC. Its protein product is CASSFDISRANVLTF. The whole variable domain, remainder taken from reference TRBV28 and TRBJ2-6, is DVKVTQSSRYLVKRTGEKVFLECVQDMDHENMFWYRQDPGLGLRLIYFSYDVKMKEKGDIPEGYSVSREKKERFSLILESASTNQTSMYLCASSFDISRANVLTFGAGSRLTVL.